The 18 T cell receptor beta chains below all came from one sample that was sequenced in a study of T cell repertoires in cytomegalovirus infection. Which antigens these TCRs recognize remains unknown. Using its own MiXCR run on the reads, TCRdb lists one record per CDR3 protein. The data contain roughly 920,000 distinct CDR3 sequences, around a third of them singletons. The sequencing here drew on cultured CD8+ T cells from PBMCs, taken from culture after CMV antigen stimulation. The receptor set was obtained from a human donor in good health (CMV status not recorded). Some clones in this sample may be carry-over from other donors' samples.

This clonotype has only one observation. V and J are TRBV29-1 and TRBJ2-1, with a tentative D call TRBD2 (6 bases). The V gene lost 6 bases and the J gene lost 0 bases, with 12 bases spanning the gap. Germline CDR1 and CDR2: SQVTM and ANQGSEA. The CDR3 length is 14 residues. CDR3 DNA sequence: TGCAGCGTAAACGGGGACTTCTCCTACAATGAGCAGTTCTTC. Its protein is CSVNGDFSYNEQFF.

V usage is TRBV4-1 and J usage is TRBJ2-1; 8 bases match TRBD2. Germline V gene sequence: CDR1 MGHRA, CDR2 YSYEKL. The CDR3 is made up of 15 amino acids. V shed 1 base, J shed 6 bases, and the junction held 5 bases outside the gene matches. CDR3 in DNA: TGCGCCAGCAGCCAAGTTCGGGGGGGGACCAATGAGCAGTTCTTC. This sequence encodes CASSQVRGGTNEQFF.

This clonotype was seen many times. The chain couples TRBV7-2 to TRBJ2-7; TRBD2 agrees at 7 bases. V lost 0 bases to trimming and J lost 5 bases; unmatched junction nucleotides: 4. The germline gives CDR1 SGHTA, CDR2 FQGNSA. CDR3 length equals 14 residues. The CDR3 protein is CASSLARGNHEQYF. CDR3 sequence (DNA): TGTGCCAGCAGCTTAGCGCGGGGGAACCACGAGCAGTACTTC. Together with reference TRBV7-2 and TRBJ2-7, the CDR3 gives the full variable domain: GAGVSQSPSNKVTEKGKDVELRCDPISGHTALYWYRQSLGQGLEFLIYFQGNSAPDKSGLPSDRFSAERTGGSVSTLTIQRTQQEDSAVYLCASSLARGNHEQYFGPGTRLTVT.

This clonotype was observed many times. This chain connects TRBV7-4 to TRBJ2-2; D unresolved. Germline V CDR1 and CDR2: SGHVT, SQSDAQ. Trimming took off 1 base at V and 5 bases at J, with 8 bases between the two ends. This CDR3 is 14 amino acids long. CDR3 sequence: CASSLGTQTGELFF. The DNA of the CDR3 is TGTGCCAGCAGCTTAGGGACCCAAACCGGGGAGCTGTTTTTT.

CDR3 coding DNA: TGTGCCAGCAGGCTAACGCGGGGGGTATCAGAGACCCAGTACTTC. Encoded protein: CASRLTRGVSETQYF. The chain uses TRBV7-2 and TRBJ2-5; 8 bases fit TRBD2. CDR3 length equals 15 residues. The trim removed 6 bases at V and 4 bases at J, leaving 10 bases unmatched. Germline values: CDR1 SGHTA, CDR2 FQGNSA. Filled out from reference TRBV7-2 and TRBJ2-5, the complete variable domain reads GAGVSQSPSNKVTEKGKDVELRCDPISGHTALYWYRQSLGQGLEFLIYFQGNSAPDKSGLPSDRFSAERTGGSVSTLTIQRTQQEDSAVYLCASRLTRGVSETQYFGPGTRLLVL.

This chain connects TRBV7-9 to TRBJ2-1, with 11 bases lining up with TRBD2. Germline values: CDR1 SEHNR, CDR2 FQNEAQ (reference sequence). V shed 8 bases, J shed 3 bases, and the junction held 9 bases outside the gene matches. The CDR3 runs to 16 residues. The CDR3 DNA reads as TGTGCCAGCCGCAGACTAGCGGGGTCCCTCTACAATGAGCAGTTCTTC. The encoded protein is CASRRLAGSLYNEQFF.

This clonotype was seen only a few times. CDR3 protein: CASSVDGGEYTDTQYF. CDR3 sequence (DNA): TGTGCCAGCAGCGTAGACGGCGGGGAATACACAGATACGCAGTATTTT. The chain carries TRBV9 and TRBJ2-3; possibly TRBD2 for D (6 bases). The V gene lost 0 bases and the J gene lost 2 bases, with 13 bases spanning the gap. The CDR3 consists of 16 residues. Germline V gene data show CDR1 as SGDLS and CDR2 as YYNGEE.

The chain employs TRBV12-3 or TRBV12-4 and TRBJ1-5; 11 bases are a match to TRBD1. V lost 7 bases and J lost 6; bases outside the gene matches: 2. This CDR3 comprises 13 residues. In DNA, the CDR3 is TGTGCCAGCACCGGACAGGGGGCTCAGCCCCAGCATTTT. Translating gives CASTGQGAQPQHF.

This clonotype was detected many times. The V gene is TRBV7-8, the J gene TRBJ1-1; a possible D gene is TRBD1 (5 bases). V was pared by 4 bases and J by 4 bases, with 16 bases between. The CDR3 length is 15 residues. Germline CDR1 SGHVS, CDR2 FQNEAQ. CDR3 sequence: CASSSSRVVGTEAFF. The CDR3 DNA reads as TGTGCCAGCAGCTCTTCCAGGGTTGTCGGCACTGAAGCTTTCTTT.

In regard to this clonotype: At one boundary the junction diverges from the germline segment, which might be a read error. V is TRBV7-8 and J is TRBJ1-1; 9 bases agree with TRBD1. Germline CDR1 reads SGHVS; CDR2 reads FQNEAQ. The CDR3 length is 15 residues. DNA of the CDR3: TGTGCCAGCAGACCCGGGACAGGGTTGAACACTGTAGCTTTCTTT. It is translated as CASRPGTGLNTVAFF.

This clonotype was detected ten times or more. This rearrangement joins TRBV27 to TRBJ2-2; perhaps D is TRBD1 or TRBD2 (5 bases each). The V end was cut by 6 bases, the J end by 6 bases, with 8 bases between. CDR1 and CDR2 from the germline V gene are MNHEY and SMNVEV (reference sequence). This CDR3 spans 12 amino acids. The CDR3 sequence is CASSRGAGELFF. CDR3 coding DNA: TGTGCCAGCAGCCGAGGGGCCGGGGAGCTGTTTTTT.

The chain recombines TRBV10-3 with TRBJ1-5; D is possibly TRBD1 (5 bases). The CDR3 spans 15 residues. The V and J ends lost 7 bases and 1 base respectively, with 14 bases between them. The germline V gene has CDR1 ENHRY and CDR2 SYGVKD. CDR3 nucleotides: TGTGCCATCACCCTTACAGGTCCCAGCAATCAGCCCCAGCATTTT. It specifies CAITLTGPSNQPQHF.

The chain has TRBV7-6 and TRBJ1-4; 8 bases are a match to TRBD1. V trimming: 5 bases; J trimming: 8 bases; junction bases outside the gene matches: 13. CDR3 size: 16 residues. Germline values: CDR1 SGHVS, CDR2 FNYEAQ. DNA of the CDR3: TGTGCCAGCAGCCCGAACTTGGACAGGGATGGGGAAAAACTGTTTTTT. Amino acids: CASSPNLDRDGEKLFF.

J is TRBJ1-2 and V is TRBV9; D is possibly TRBD1 (5 bases). This CDR3 is built from 17 residues. Germline CDR1 reads SGDLS; CDR2 reads YYNGEE. Trimming pared 1 base from V and 11 bases from J, leaving 27 bases between. As DNA, the CDR3 is TGTGCCAGCAGCGTAAATCCCCGAGGGACGCCTCCTATGTGGTACACCTTC. Translation gives CASSVNPRGTPPMWYTF.

This clonotype was observed a handful of times. The chain's CDR3 is CASGFTPSGANVLTF. The CDR3 DNA reads TGTGCTAGTGGTTTTACACCCTCTGGGGCCAACGTCCTGACTTTC. The rearrangement joins TRBV12-5 to TRBJ2-6; D gene ambiguous. This CDR3 spans 15 amino acids. Germline assignment: CDR1 LGHNT and CDR2 FRNRAP. Trimming shortened V by 3 bases and J by 0 bases, and 6 bases separated the two germline ends.

This clonotype was observed once. One junction end disagrees with the germline gene, perhaps due to a read error. V and J are TRBV7-1 and TRBJ1-2, with a tentative D call TRBD1 (6 bases). TRBV7-1 is classed as an ORF, of uncertain function. CDR3 length: 15 amino acids. The CDR3 reads CVSTTKDSSNYGYTF. The CDR3, as DNA: TGTGTCAGCACCACTAAGGACAGCTCTAACTATGGCTACACCTTC.

This clonotype was observed many times. DNA of the CDR3: TGTGCCAGCAGCTTAGGGGTAGGGTCGTTAGATACGCAGTATTTT. This translates into CASSLGVGSLDTQYF. The rearrangement joins TRBV7-8 to TRBJ2-3; D is undetermined. V lost 1 base and J 5 bases, leaving 13 bases between the germline ends. The V gene's germline CDR1 is SGHVS and CDR2 FQNEAQ. The CDR3 loop spans 15 amino acids.

This clonotype has more than one count but fewer than ten. The chain uses TRBV6-6 and TRBJ1-5; D not resolved. Trimming pared 5 bases from V and 4 bases from J, leaving 9 bases between. Looked up from germline, CDR1 is MNHNY and CDR2 is SVGAGI (reference sequence). This CDR3 has 13 residues. CDR3 amino acids: CASSPPFNQPQHF. In DNA, the CDR3 is TGTGCCAGCAGTCCCCCATTTAATCAGCCCCAGCATTTT.